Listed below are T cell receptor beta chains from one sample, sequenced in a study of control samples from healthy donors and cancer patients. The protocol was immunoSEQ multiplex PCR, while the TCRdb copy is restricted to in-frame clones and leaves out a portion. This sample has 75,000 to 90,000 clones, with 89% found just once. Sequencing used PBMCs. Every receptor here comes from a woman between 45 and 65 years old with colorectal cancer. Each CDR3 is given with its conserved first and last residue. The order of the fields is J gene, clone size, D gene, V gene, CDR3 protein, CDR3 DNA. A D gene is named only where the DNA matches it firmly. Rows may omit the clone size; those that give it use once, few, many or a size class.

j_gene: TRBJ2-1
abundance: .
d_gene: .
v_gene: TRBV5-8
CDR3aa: CASSLGGGEQFF
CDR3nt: TGTGCCAGCAGCTTGGGTGGGGGTGAGCAGTTCTTC

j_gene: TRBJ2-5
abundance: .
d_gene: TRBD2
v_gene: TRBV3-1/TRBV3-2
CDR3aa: CASSQGTSGGARETQYF
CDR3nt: TGTGCCAGCAGCCAAGGGACTAGCGGGGGGGCCCGGGAGACCCAGTACTTC

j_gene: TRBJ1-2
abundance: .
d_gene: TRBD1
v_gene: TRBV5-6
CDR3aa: CASSFGTGTLGYTF
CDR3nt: TGTGCCAGCAGCTTTGGGACAGGGACGTTAGGCTACACCTTC

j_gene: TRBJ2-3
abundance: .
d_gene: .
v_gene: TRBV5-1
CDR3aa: CASSLVGLFTDTQYF
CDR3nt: TGCGCCAGCAGCTTGGTCGGACTTTTCACAGATACGCAGTATTTT

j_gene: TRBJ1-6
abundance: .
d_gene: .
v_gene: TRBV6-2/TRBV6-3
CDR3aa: CASSSGGYSYNSPLHF
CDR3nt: TGTGCCAGCAGTTCCGGGGGTTACTCCTATAATTCACCCCTCCACTTT

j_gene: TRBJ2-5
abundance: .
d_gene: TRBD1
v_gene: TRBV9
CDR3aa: CASSVGTGGQTQYF
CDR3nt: TGTGCCAGCAGCGTAGGGACAGGGGGACAGACCCAGTACTTC

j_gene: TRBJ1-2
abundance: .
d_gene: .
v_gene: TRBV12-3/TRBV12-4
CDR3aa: CASSLLDYGYTF
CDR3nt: TGTGCCAGCAGTTTATTGGACTATGGCTACACCTTC

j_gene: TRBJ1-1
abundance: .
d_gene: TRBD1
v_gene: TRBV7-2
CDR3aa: CASSPQNRQGSAFF
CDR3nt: TGTGCCAGCAGCCCTCAGAACAGACAGGGTTCGGCTTTCTTT

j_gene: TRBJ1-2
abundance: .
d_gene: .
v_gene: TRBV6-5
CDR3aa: CASSQPWSGYGYTF
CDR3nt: TGTGCCAGCAGTCAACCCTGGAGCGGGTATGGCTACACCTTC

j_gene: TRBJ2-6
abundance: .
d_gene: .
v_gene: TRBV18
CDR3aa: CASSPGFGGANVLTF
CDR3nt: TGTGCCAGCTCACCAGGGTTCGGTGGGGCCAACGTCCTGACTTTC

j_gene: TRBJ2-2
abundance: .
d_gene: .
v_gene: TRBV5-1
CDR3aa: CASSLGAANTGELFF
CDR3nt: TGCGCCAGCAGCTTAGGAGCCGCGAACACCGGGGAGCTGTTTTTT

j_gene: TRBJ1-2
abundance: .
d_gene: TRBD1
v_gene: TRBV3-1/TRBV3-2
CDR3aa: CASGRGRHGYTF
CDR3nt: TGTGCCAGCGGCAGGGGGCGACATGGCTACACCTTC

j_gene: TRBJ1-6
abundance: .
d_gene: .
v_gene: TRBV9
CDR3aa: CASSTTGDRRNSPLHF
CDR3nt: TGTGCCAGCAGTACTACAGGTGACAGGAGGAATTCACCCCTCCACTTT

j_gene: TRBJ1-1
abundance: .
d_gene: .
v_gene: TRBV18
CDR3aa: CASSPDTEAFF
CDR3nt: TGTGCCAGCTCACCCGACACTGAAGCTTTCTTT

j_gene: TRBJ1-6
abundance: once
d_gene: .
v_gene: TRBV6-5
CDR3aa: CASSYSTGNHSPLHF
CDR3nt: TGTGCCAGCAGTTACTCAACGGGGAATCATTCACCCCTCCACTTT

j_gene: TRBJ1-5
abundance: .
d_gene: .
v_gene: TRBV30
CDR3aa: CAWSPALHNQPQHF
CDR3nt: TGTGCCTGGAGCCCGGCCCTTCACAATCAGCCCCAGCATTTT

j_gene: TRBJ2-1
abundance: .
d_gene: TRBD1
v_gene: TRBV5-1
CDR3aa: CASSDTTGAHEQFF
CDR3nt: TGCGCCAGCAGCGACACGACAGGGGCCCATGAGCAGTTCTTC

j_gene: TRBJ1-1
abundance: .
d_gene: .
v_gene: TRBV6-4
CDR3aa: CASSEQGVGTEAFF
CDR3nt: TGTGCCAGCAGTGAACAGGGTGTGGGCACTGAAGCTTTCTTT

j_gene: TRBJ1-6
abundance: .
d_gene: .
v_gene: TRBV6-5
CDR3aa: CASSYGPGEGGSPLHF
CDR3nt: TGTGCCAGCAGTTACGGGCCCGGGGAAGGAGGATCACCCCTCCACTTT

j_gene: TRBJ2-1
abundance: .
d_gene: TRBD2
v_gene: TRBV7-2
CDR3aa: CASSLAPRGGYNEQFF
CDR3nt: TGTGCCAGCAGCTTAGCTCCCCGGGGGGGATACAATGAGCAGTTCTTC

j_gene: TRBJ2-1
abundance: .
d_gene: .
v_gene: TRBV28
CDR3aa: CASSSGGTDEQFF
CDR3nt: TGTGCCAGCAGTTCGGGGGGCACGGATGAGCAGTTCTTC

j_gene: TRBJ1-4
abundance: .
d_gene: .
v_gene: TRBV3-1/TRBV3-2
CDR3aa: CASSQRSGTNEKLFF
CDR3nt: TGTGCCAGCAGCCAACGATCGGGGACTAATGAAAAACTGTTTTTT

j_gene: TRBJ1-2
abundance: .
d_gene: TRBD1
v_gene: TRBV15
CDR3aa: CATSRKRPQGIGYTF
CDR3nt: TGTGCCACCAGCAGAAAAAGACCACAGGGGATCGGCTACACCTTC

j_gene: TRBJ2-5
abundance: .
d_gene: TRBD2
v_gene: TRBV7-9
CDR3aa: CASSSGLVETQYF
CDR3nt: TGTGCCAGCAGCTCGGGACTAGTGGAGACCCAGTACTTC

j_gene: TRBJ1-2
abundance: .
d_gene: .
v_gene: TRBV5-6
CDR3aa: CASSVYRNPNYGYTF
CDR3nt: TGTGCCAGCAGCGTCTACAGGAACCCTAACTATGGCTACACCTTC

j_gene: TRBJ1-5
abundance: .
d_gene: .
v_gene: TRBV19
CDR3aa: CASSPSGRNQPQHF
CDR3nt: TGTGCCAGTAGTCCTTCAGGGAGAAATCAGCCCCAGCATTTT

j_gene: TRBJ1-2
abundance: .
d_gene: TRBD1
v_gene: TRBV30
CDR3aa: CAWALTGDYGYTF
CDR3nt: TGTGCCTGGGCTCTTACAGGGGACTATGGCTACACCTTC

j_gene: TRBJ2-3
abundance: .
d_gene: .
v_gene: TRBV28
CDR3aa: CASSLAPSNSGTDTQYF
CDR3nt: TGTGCCAGCAGTTTAGCCCCTAGCAATTCCGGCACAGATACGCAGTATTTT

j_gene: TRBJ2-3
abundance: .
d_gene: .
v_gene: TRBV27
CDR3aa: CASRRYRADTQYF
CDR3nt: TGTGCCAGCAGACGGTACAGGGCAGATACGCAGTATTTT

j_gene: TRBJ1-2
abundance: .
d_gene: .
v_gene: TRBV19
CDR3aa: CASSMSGSANYGYTF
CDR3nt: TGTGCCAGTAGTATGTCAGGGTCCGCTAACTATGGCTACACCTTC

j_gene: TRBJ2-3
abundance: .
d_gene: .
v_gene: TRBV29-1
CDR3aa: CSVESWVWDTQYF
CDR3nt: TGCAGCGTTGAATCGTGGGTTTGGGATACGCAGTATTTT

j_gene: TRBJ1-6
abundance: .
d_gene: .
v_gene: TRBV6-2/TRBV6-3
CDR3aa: CASSYSVMAGTDSPLHF
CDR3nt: TGTGCCAGCAGTTACTCAGTTATGGCAGGGACGGATTCACCCCTCCACTTT

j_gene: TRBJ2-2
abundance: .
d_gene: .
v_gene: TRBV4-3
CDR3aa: CASSDRMNTGELFF
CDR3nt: TGCGCCAGCAGCGACCGTATGAACACCGGGGAGCTGTTTTTT

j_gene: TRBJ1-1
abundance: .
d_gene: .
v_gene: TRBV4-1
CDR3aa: CASSHTSGRAISEAFF
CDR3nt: TGCGCCAGCAGCCATACTTCAGGGAGGGCTATCTCTGAAGCTTTCTTT

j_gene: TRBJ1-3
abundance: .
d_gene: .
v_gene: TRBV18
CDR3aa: CASSPADPGNTIYF
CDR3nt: TGTGCCAGCTCACCTGCTGACCCTGGAAACACCATATATTTT

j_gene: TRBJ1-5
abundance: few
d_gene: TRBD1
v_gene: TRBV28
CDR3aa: CASTPRQGADQPQHF
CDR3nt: TGTGCCAGCACCCCGCGACAGGGGGCCGATCAGCCCCAGCATTTT

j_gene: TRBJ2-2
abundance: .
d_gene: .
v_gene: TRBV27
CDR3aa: CASSLSPEFTGELFF
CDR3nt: TGTGCCAGCAGTTTATCGCCAGAGTTCACCGGGGAGCTGTTTTTT

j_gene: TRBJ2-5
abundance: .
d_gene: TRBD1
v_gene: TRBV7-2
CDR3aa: CASSTGTVQETQYF
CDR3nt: TGTGCCAGCAGTACCGGGACAGTACAGGAGACCCAGTACTTC

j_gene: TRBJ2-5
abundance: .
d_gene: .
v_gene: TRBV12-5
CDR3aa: CASGFGRGGFQETQYF
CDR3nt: TGTGCTAGTGGTTTTGGCAGAGGGGGATTCCAAGAGACCCAGTACTTC

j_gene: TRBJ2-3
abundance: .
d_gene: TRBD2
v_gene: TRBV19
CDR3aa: CASSRLGGTPTDTQYF
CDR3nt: TGTGCCAGTAGCCGTCTCGGGGGGACCCCCACAGATACGCAGTATTTT

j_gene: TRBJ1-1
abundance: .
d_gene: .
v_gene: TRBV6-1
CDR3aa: CASSERGKNTEAFF
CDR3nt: TGTGCCAGCAGTGAAAGGGGTAAGAACACTGAAGCTTTCTTT

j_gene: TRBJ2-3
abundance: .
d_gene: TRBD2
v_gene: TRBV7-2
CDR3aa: CASSLRASGALTDTQYF
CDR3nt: TGTGCCAGCAGCTTAAGGGCTAGCGGGGCCCTAACAGATACGCAGTATTTT

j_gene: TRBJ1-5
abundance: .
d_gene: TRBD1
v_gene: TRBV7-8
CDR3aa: CASSLSGQATNQPQHF
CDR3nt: TGTGCCAGCAGCTTATCGGGACAGGCGACAAATCAGCCCCAGCATTTT

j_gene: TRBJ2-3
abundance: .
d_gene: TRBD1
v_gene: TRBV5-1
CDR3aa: CASSLGTGFTDTQYF
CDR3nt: TGCGCCAGCAGCTTGGGGACAGGGTTCACAGATACGCAGTATTTT

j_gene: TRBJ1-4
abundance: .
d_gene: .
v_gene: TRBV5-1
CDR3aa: CASSLDGAGNEKLFF
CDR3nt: TGCGCCAGCAGCTTGGACGGGGCCGGGAATGAAAAACTGTTTTTT

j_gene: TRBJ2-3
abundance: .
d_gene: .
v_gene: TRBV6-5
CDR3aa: CASTRVTSTDTQYF
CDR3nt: TGTGCCAGCACTAGGGTAACTAGCACAGATACGCAGTATTTT

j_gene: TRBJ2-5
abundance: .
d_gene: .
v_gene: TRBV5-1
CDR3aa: CASSLQRGLEETQYF
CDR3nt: TGCGCCAGCAGCTTGCAAAGGGGTTTGGAAGAGACCCAGTACTTC

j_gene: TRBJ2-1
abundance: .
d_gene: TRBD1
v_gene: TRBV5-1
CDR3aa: CASRPPGTVYNEQFF
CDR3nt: TGCGCCAGCAGACCGCCCGGGACAGTGTACAATGAGCAGTTCTTC

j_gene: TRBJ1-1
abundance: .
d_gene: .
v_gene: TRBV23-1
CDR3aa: CASSQVVTGMNTEAFF
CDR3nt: TGCGCCAGCAGTCAAGTTGTCACCGGGATGAACACTGAAGCTTTCTTT

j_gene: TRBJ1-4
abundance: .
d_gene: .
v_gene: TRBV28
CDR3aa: CASSLIGSRRGEKLFF
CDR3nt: TGTGCCAGCAGTTTAATCGGTTCACGACGAGGTGAAAAACTGTTTTTT

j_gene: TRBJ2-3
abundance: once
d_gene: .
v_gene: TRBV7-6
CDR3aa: CASSSQYDRLADTQYF
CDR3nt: TGTGCCAGCAGCTCACAGTATGACCGACTGGCGGATACGCAGTATTTT